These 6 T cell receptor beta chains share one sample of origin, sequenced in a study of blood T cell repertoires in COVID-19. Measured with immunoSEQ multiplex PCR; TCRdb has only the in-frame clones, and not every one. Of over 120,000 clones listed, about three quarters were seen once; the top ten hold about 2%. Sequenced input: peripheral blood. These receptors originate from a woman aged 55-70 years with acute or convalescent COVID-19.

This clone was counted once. The CDR3 DNA is TGTGCCAGCAGCCGGACGAGCGGGAGATGGTACGAGCAGTACTTC. This sequence encodes CASSRTSGRWYEQYF. This chain links TRBV28 with TRBJ2-7, with 8 bases fitting TRBD2. The CDR3 loop spans 15 amino acids. With 6 bases clipped from V and 4 bases from J, the junction kept 11 bases outside the gene matches. Germline V gene data show CDR1 as MDHEN and CDR2 as SYDVKM.

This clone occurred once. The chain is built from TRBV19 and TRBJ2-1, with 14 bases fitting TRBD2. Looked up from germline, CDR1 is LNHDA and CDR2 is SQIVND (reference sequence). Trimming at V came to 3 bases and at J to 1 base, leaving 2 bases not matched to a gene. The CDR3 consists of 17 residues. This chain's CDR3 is CASSMGLAGASYNEQFF. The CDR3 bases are TGTGCCAGTAGTATGGGACTAGCGGGAGCGTCCTACAATGAGCAGTTCTTC. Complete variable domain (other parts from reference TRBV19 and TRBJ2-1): DGGITQSPKYLFRKEGQNVTLSCEQNLNHDAMYWYRQDPGQGLRLIYYSQIVNDFQKGDIAEGYSVSREKKESFPLTVTSAQKNPTAFYLCASSMGLAGASYNEQFFGPGTRLTVL.

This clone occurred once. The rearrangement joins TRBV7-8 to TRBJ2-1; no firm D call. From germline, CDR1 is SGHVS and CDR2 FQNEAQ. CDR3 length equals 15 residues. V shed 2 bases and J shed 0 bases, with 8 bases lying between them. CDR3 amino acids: CASSLTRNSYNEQFF. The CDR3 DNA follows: TGTGCCAGCAGCTTAACGAGAAACTCCTACAATGAGCAGTTCTTC. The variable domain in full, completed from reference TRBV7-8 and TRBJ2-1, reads GAGVSQSPRYKVAKRGQDVALRCDPISGHVSLFWYQQALGQGPEFLTYFQNEAQLDKSGLPSDRFFAERPEGSVSTLKIQRTQQEDSAVYLCASSLTRNSYNEQFFGPGTRLTVL.

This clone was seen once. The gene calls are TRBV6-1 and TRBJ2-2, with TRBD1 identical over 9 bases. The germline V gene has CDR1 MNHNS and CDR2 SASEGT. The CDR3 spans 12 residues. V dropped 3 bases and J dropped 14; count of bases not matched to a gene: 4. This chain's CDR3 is CASSDRTGVLFF. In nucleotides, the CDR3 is TGTGCCAGCAGTGACCGGACAGGGGTACTGTTTTTT.

CDR3 nucleotides: TGCGCCAGCAGTCAGCGGGAGTTTGGAAATGAGCAGTTCTTC. This gives the protein CASSQREFGNEQFF. The chain recombines TRBV4-1 with TRBJ2-1, with 8 bases fitting TRBD2. J was trimmed by 7 bases and V by 6 bases; bases with no gene match: 8. The CDR3 is made up of 14 amino acids. Germline V gene lookup returns CDR1 MGHRA and CDR2 YSYEKL.

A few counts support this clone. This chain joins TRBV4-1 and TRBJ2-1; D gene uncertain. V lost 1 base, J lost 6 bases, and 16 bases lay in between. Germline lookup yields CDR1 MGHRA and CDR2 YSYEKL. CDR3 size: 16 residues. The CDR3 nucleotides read TGCGCCAGCAGCCAAGGAAAAGCGCTCATCATCAATGAGCAGTTCTTC. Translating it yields CASSQGKALIINEQFF.